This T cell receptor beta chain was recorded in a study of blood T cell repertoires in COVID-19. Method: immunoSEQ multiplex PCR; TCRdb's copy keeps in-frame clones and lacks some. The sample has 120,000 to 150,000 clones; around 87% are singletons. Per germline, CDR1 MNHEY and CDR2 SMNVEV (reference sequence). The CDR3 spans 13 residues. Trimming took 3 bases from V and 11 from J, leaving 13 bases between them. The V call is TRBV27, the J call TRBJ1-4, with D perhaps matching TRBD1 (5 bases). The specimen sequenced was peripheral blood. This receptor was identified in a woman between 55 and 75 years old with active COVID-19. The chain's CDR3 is CASSFRGYGKLFF. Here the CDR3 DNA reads TGTGCCAGCAGTTTTCGGGGGTACGGGAAACTGTTTTTT.